This TCR beta chain was sequenced for a study of OX40 agonist ivuxolimab in advanced cancers. Germline V CDR1 and CDR2: SEHNR, FQNEAQ (reference sequence). V was clipped by 1 base and J by 2 bases; unmatched bases: 11. The CDR3 is 19 amino acids. Sequenced by immunoSEQ multiplex PCR; TCRdb stores in-frame clones only, minus some. Of 20,000 to 25,000 clones listed, approximately 84% were seen once; the top ten hold roughly 29%. Sample: CD4+ or CD8+ T cells sorted from blood, taken in a trial of the OX40 agonist ivuxolimab. This clonotype was sampled from an adult with an advanced solid tumor such as melanoma, head and neck, liver or kidney cancer. The chain joins TRBV7-9 to TRBJ1-4, with 9 bases identical to TRBD1. CDR3 protein: CASSLVYRDRDTTNEKLFF. The CDR3 DNA sequence: TGTGCCAGCAGCTTAGTGTATAGGGACAGGGATACGACTAATGAAAAACTGTTTTTT.